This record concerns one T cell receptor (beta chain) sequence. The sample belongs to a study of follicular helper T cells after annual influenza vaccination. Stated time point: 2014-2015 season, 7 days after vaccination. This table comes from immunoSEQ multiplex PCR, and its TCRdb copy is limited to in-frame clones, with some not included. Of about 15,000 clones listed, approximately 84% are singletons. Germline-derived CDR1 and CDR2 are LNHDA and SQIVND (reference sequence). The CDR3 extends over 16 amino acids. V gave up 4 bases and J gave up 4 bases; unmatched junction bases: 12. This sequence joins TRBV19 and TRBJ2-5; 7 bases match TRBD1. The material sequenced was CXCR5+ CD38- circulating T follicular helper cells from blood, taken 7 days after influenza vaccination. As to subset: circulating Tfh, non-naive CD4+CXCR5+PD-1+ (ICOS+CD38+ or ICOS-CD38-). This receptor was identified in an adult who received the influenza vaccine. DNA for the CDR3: TGTGCCAGTAGTACGTCCCGACAGGGTGGCGGAGAGACCCAGTACTTC. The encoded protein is CASSTSRQGGGETQYF.